These T cell receptor beta chains were read from a single sample in a study of blood T cell repertoires in COVID-19. Here immunoSEQ multiplex PCR was the method, and the copy in TCRdb shows in-frame clones only, minus some. The data hold over 400,000 clones, with roughly 85% observed a single time. Sample: peripheral blood. These receptors were taken from a human donor in a cohort sampled during active COVID-19. The CDR3 runs from the conserved cysteine through the conserved F or W. D genes are given only for firm matches. The size field is filled for only some rows; it gives once, few, many or a size class.

cdr3_nt	cdr3_aa	j_call	clone_size	v_call	d_call
TGTGCCAGCAGTGGCCGCGGTAGGAACTATGGCTACACCTTC	CASSGRGRNYGYTF	TRBJ1-2	-	TRBV25-1	-
TGTGCCAGCAGCTTCGGGACTAGCGGGAGGGCCGTCCTCTACGAGCAGTACTTC	CASSFGTSGRAVLYEQYF	TRBJ2-7	-	TRBV7-2	TRBD2
TGTGCCAGCCTCCCTCGGGAGAACGGCGCCACAAGCTACACCTTC	CASLPRENGATSYTF	TRBJ1-2	-	TRBV7-9	-
TGTGCCAGCTCACCAGGGACAGGGGAAGCTTTCTTT	CASSPGTGEAFF	TRBJ1-1	-	TRBV18	TRBD1
TGTGCCTGGAGTGCGGGACTAGCGGGAACAGATACGCAGTATTTT	CAWSAGLAGTDTQYF	TRBJ2-3	-	TRBV30	TRBD2
TGTGCCAGCTCACCAGCAAGACAGATTAGCACAGATACGCAGTATTTT	CASSPARQISTDTQYF	TRBJ2-3	-	TRBV18	-
TGTGCCAGCAGCACAGGACAGGGAGCCGGGGAGCTGTTTTTT	CASSTGQGAGELFF	TRBJ2-2	-	TRBV11-2	TRBD1
TGTGCCAGCAGCCCTGGGACAGACCTCTGGGAGCAGTACTTC	CASSPGTDLWEQYF	TRBJ2-7	-	TRBV5-6	TRBD1
TGTGCCTGGATCCCGGGACATCACACCGGGGAGCTGTTTTTT	CAWIPGHHTGELFF	TRBJ2-2	once	TRBV30	-
TGTGCCACCAGCCCCCTAGGGGACAGACACCCGGTCGCCAGTTCGAACACCATATATTTT	CATSPLGDRHPVASSNTIYF	TRBJ1-3	few	TRBV15	TRBD1
TGTGCCAGCAGCCAGCGACAGGGGGACACTGAAGCTTTCTTT	CASSQRQGDTEAFF	TRBJ1-1	-	TRBV3-1/TRBV3-2	TRBD1
TGTGCCAGCAGCTTCGGACAGGGCCGAGAGACCCAGTACTTC	CASSFGQGRETQYF	TRBJ2-5	-	TRBV28	TRBD1
TGTGCCATCAGTGAGTCTTCGGGGGACCAAGAGACCCAGTACTTC	CAISESSGDQETQYF	TRBJ2-5	-	TRBV10-3	-
TGTGCCAGCAGCTTAGGGCCGGGTAACACTGAAGCTTTCTTT	CASSLGPGNTEAFF	TRBJ1-1	-	TRBV11-2	-
TGTGCCAGCAGCCGCGGACAGGGGCACACTGAAGCTTTCTTT	CASSRGQGHTEAFF	TRBJ1-1	-	TRBV3-1/TRBV3-2	TRBD1
TGTGCCAGTAGCGCCCCCCGGGACAGGGGGTCAGATACGCAGTATTTT	CASSAPRDRGSDTQYF	TRBJ2-3	-	TRBV19	TRBD1
TGTGCCAGCAGCGTAGGTGGAGACAGCTTCTATGGCTACACCTTC	CASSVGGDSFYGYTF	TRBJ1-2	-	TRBV9	-
TGTGCCAGCAGCTTAGCCCTAGCTGCTTCCTACAATGAGCAGTTCTTC	CASSLALAASYNEQFF	TRBJ2-1	once	TRBV7-8	-
TGTGCCACCAGCAGAGATTATTTACGCGAGGGAGGGTACACTGAAGCTTTCTTT	CATSRDYLREGGYTEAFF	TRBJ1-1	-	TRBV15	-
TGTGCCAGCTCACCCGGGACAGGGGGGTACGAGCAGTACTTC	CASSPGTGGYEQYF	TRBJ2-7	-	TRBV18	TRBD1
TGTGCCAGCTCACCCACGGGCCCACACCAGGGCATTCAGTACTTC	CASSPTGPHQGIQYF	TRBJ2-4	once	TRBV18	-
TGTGCCAGTAGTATCCTGACAGGTCGGTATGGCTACACCTTC	CASSILTGRYGYTF	TRBJ1-2	many	TRBV19	-
TGTGCCAGCAGCTTCAGGGGGCGGACCGGGGAGCTGTTTTTT	CASSFRGRTGELFF	TRBJ2-2	-	TRBV7-2	TRBD1
TGCAGCGTTGGGTCGGTAATGAACACTGAAGCTTTCTTT	CSVGSVMNTEAFF	TRBJ1-1	-	TRBV29-1	-
TGCGCCAGCAGTGGCGCGAAGGGGCAACAACTTGAAGCTTTCTTT	CASSGAKGQQLEAFF	TRBJ1-1	once	TRBV10-1	-
TGTGCCAGCAGTGAACACGGTCAGCCCCAGCATTTT	CASSEHGQPQHF	TRBJ1-5	few	TRBV2	-
TGCAGCTTTCAGGACAGAGATGGAACTGAAGCTTTCTTT	CSFQDRDGTEAFF	TRBJ1-1	-	TRBV29-1	-
TGTGCCAGTAGTATGACAGGGTCGGGTAAGCAGTACTTC	CASSMTGSGKQYF	TRBJ2-7	-	TRBV19	TRBD1
TGTGCCAGCAGCCCTCTGGGGACGCGGGGGGAGCAGTACTTC	CASSPLGTRGEQYF	TRBJ2-7	-	TRBV7-2	TRBD2
TGTGCCACTGCGACTAGGGGATACGGGGAGCTGTTTTTT	CATATRGYGELFF	TRBJ2-2	-	TRBV2	-
TGTGCCAGCAGCGATTCGTCCAGGGGCTGGACTGAAGCTTTCTTT	CASSDSSRGWTEAFF	TRBJ1-1	-	TRBV9	-
TGTGCCAGCAGCCCGGGACAGGGGGAATACAATGAGCAGTTCTTC	CASSPGQGEYNEQFF	TRBJ2-1	once	TRBV5-4	TRBD1
TGTGCCAGCAGCGCCGACCTTGGACTAGCGGGAGGGCTTAGCACAGATACGCAGTATTTT	CASSADLGLAGGLSTDTQYF	TRBJ2-3	-	TRBV9	TRBD2
TGTGCCAGCAGCTATTGGGCAGCCTCGAACACTGAAGCTTTCTTT	CASSYWAASNTEAFF	TRBJ1-1	-	TRBV11-1	-
TGTGCCAGCAGTGCTACAGGGTTTTATGATGGCTACACCTTC	CASSATGFYDGYTF	TRBJ1-2	-	TRBV2	-
TGTGCCAGCAGCTGGGGACAGGGCAACACTGAAGCTTTCTTT	CASSWGQGNTEAFF	TRBJ1-1	-	TRBV7-9	TRBD1